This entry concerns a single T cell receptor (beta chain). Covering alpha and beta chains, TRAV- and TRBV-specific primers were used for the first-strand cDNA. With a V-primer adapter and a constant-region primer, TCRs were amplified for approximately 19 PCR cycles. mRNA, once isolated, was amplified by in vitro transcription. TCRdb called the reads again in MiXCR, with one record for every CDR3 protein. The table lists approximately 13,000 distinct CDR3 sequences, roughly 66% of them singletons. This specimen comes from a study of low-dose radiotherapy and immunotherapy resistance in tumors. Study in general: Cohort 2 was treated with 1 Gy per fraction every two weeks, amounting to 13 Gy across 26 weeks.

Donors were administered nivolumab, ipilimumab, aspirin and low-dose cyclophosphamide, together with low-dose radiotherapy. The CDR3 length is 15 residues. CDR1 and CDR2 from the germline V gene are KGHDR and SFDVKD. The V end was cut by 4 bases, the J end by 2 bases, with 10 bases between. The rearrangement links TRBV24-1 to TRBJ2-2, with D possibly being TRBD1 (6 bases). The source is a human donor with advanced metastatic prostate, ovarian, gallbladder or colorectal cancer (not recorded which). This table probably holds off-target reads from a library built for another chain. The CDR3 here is CATSDWTDNTGELFF. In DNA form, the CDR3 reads TGTGCCACCAGTGACTGGACAGATAACACCGGGGAGCTGTTTTTT.